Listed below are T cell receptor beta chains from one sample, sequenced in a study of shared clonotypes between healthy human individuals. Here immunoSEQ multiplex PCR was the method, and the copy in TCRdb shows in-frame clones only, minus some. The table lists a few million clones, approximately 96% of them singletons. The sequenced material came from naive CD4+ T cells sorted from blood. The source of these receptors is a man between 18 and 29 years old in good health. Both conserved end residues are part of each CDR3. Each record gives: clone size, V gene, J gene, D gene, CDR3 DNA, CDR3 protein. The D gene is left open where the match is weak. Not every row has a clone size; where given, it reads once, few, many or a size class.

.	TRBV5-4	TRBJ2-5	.	TGTGCCAGCAGCCCAGGGGGGGAACAAGAGACCCAGTACTTC	CASSPGGEQETQYF
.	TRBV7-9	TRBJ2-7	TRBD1	TGTGCCAGCAGCTTAGCGGGACAGGGAGACGAGCAGTACTTC	CASSLAGQGDEQYF
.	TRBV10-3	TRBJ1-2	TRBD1	TGTGCCATCAGTCAAACTCCCGGGACAGAGTATGGCTACACCTTC	CAISQTPGTEYGYTF
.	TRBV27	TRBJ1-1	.	TGTGCCAGCAGATTGACAGTGAACACTGAAGCTTTCTTT	CASRLTVNTEAFF
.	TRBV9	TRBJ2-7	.	TGTGCCAGCAGCGTAGGAGGGGGAAGCTGGTACGAGCAGTACTTC	CASSVGGGSWYEQYF
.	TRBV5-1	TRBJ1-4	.	TGCGCCAGCAGCCTGTTCCCGGGAGAGACTAATGAAAAACTGTTTTTT	CASSLFPGETNEKLFF
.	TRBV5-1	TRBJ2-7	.	TGCGCCAGCAGCTTGGAGGCGGGAAGCTCCTACGAGCAGTACTTC	CASSLEAGSSYEQYF
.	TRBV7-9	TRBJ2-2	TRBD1	TGTGCCAGCAGCAGGGGACAGGGGAACACCGGGGAGCTGTTTTTT	CASSRGQGNTGELFF
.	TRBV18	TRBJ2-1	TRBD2	TGTGCCAGCTCACGAGGGACTAGCGAGGGGGATGAGCAGTTCTTC	CASSRGTSEGDEQFF
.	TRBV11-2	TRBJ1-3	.	TGTGCCAGCAGCTTAGATCTTAAAAGGCCCCGGGGCGGAGGAAACACCATATATTTT	CASSLDLKRPRGGGNTIYF
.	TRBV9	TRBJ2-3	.	TGTGCCAGCAGCAGCACAGATACGCAGTATTTT	CASSSTDTQYF
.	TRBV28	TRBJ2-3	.	TGTGCCAGCAGTTTAAGCCCAACTCGGACAGATACGCAGTATTTT	CASSLSPTRTDTQYF
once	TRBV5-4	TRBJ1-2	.	TGTGCCAGCAGCGGAACGACAGGACTCTTTCGTGGCTACACCTTC	CASSGTTGLFRGYTF
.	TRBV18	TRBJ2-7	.	TGTGCCAGCCAACCAGTCCCCGGGGACTCCTACGAGCAGTACTTC	CASQPVPGDSYEQYF
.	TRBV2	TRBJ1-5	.	TGTGCCAGCTGCAGGTATAGCAATCAGCCCCAGCATTTT	CASCRYSNQPQHF
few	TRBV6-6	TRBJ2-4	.	TGTGCCAGCACTGAGCCGTTAGCCAAAAACATTCAGTACTTC	CASTEPLAKNIQYF
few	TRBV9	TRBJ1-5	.	TGTGCCAGCAGCGACCGGCTCAATCAGCCCCAGCATTTT	CASSDRLNQPQHF
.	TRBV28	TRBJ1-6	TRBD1	TGTGCCAGCAGTTTGGGGGGACAGGGCGCTTCCCACTATAATTCACCCCTCCACTTT	CASSLGGQGASHYNSPLHF
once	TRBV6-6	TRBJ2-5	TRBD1	TGTGCCAGCAGTTACAGGACAGGGGGCCAAGAGACCCAGTACTTC	CASSYRTGGQETQYF
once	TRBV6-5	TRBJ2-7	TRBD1	TGTGCCAGCAGTTACTCTAGACAGGGGAACGAGCAGTACTTC	CASSYSRQGNEQYF
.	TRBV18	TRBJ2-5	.	TGTGCCAGCTCACCACCCGCAGGCGGGGAGACCCAGTACTTC	CASSPPAGGETQYF
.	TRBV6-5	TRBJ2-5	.	TGTGCCAGCAGTTCCGCCGGGACTTTAAAAGAGACCCAGTACTTC	CASSSAGTLKETQYF
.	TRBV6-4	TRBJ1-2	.	TGTGCCAGCAGCGACAACAGGGTTAACGGCTACACCTTC	CASSDNRVNGYTF
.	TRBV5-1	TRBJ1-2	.	TGCGCCAGCAGCTTGGAGTCCTATGGCTACACCTTC	CASSLESYGYTF
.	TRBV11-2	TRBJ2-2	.	TGTGCCAGCAGCCCGGGACTTACAGGGGAGCTGTTTTTT	CASSPGLTGELFF
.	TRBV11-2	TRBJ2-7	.	TGTGCCAGCGTATTCGCCCGTACGACCTACTTC	CASVFARTTYF
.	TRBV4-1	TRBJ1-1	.	TGCGCCAGCAGCCCCCGGACAGCGATGAACACTGAAGCTTTCTTT	CASSPRTAMNTEAFF
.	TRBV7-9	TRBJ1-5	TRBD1	TGTGCCAGCAGCTCCGAAACAGGGGCAGGCAATCAGCCCCAGCATTTT	CASSSETGAGNQPQHF
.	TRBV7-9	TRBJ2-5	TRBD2	TGTGCCAGCAGCCGAAAACTAGCGGGGGGAGGAGAGACCCAGTACTTC	CASSRKLAGGGETQYF
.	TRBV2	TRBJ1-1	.	TGTGCCAGCAGTGAGGAGGTGGGGACTGAAGCTTTCTTT	CASSEEVGTEAFF
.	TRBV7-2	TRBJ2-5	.	TGTGCCAGCAGCACCACGACTAACCTCGGCGCGACCCAGTACTTC	CASSTTTNLGATQYF
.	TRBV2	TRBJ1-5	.	TGTGCCAGCAAAGTCGAAGGGGGATTCAATCAGCCCCAGCATTTT	CASKVEGGFNQPQHF
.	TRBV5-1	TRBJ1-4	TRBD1	TGCGCCAGCAGCATAGGACAGGTTGGGGAAAAACTGTTTTTT	CASSIGQVGEKLFF
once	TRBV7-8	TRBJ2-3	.	TGTGCCAGCAGCTTAGCGTGGAGCAGGTCTAGTTCGGCAGATACGCAGTATTTT	CASSLAWSRSSSADTQYF
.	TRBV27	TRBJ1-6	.	TGTGCCAGCAGTTTAAGGTGGGGGGAATCCTATAATTCACCCCTCCACTTT	CASSLRWGESYNSPLHF
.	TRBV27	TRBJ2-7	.	TGTGCCAGCAGTTTATTCGACGGTACCTACGAGCAGTACTTC	CASSLFDGTYEQYF
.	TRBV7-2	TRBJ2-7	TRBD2	TGTGCCAGCAGCTTCGGGGGGAAGAGCTCCTACGAGCAGTACTTC	CASSFGGKSSYEQYF